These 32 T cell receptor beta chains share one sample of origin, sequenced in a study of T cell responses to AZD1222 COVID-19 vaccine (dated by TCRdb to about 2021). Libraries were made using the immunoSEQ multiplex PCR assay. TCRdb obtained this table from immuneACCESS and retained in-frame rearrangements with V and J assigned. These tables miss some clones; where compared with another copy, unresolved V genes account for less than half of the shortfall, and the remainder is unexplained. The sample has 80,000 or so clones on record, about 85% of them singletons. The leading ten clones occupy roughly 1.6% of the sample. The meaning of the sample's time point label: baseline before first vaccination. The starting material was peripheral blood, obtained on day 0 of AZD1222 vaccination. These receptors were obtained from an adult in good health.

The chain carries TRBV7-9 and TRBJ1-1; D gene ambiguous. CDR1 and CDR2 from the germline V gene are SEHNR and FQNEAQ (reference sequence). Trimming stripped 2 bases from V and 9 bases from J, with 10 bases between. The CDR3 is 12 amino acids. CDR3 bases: TGTGCCAGCAGCTTAACTTTGGGCCAAGCTTTCTTT. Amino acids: CASSLTLGQAFF. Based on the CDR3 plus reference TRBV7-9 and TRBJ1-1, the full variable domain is DTGVSQNPRHKITKRGQNVTFRCDPISEHNRLYWYRQTLGQGPEFLTYFQNEAQLEKSRLLSDRFSAERPKGSFSTLEIQRTEQGDSAMYLCASSLTLGQAFFGQGTRLTVV.

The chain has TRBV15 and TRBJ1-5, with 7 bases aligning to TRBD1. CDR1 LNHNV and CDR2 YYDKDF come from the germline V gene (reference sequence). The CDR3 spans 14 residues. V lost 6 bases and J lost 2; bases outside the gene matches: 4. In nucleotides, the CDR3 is TGTGCCACCAGTCTCGACAGGGGCAATCAGCCCCAGCATTTT. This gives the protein CATSLDRGNQPQHF.

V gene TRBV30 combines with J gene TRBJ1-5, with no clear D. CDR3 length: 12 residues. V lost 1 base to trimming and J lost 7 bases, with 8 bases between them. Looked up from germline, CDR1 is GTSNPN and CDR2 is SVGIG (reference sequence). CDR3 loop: CAWSGAVQPQHF. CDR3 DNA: TGTGCCTGGAGTGGGGCAGTCCAGCCCCAGCATTTT.

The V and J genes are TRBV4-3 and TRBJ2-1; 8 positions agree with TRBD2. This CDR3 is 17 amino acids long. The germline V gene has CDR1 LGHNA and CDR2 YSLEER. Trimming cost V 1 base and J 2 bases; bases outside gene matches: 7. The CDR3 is CASSQGGAGETYNEQFF. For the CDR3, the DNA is TGCGCCAGCAGCCAAGGTGGAGCGGGAGAGACCTACAATGAGCAGTTCTTC.

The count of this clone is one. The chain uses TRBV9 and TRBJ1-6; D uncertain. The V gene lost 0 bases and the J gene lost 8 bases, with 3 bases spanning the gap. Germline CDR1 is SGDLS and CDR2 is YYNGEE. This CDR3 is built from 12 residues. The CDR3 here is CASSVADSPLHF. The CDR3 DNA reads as TGTGCCAGCAGCGTAGCGGATTCACCCCTCCACTTT.

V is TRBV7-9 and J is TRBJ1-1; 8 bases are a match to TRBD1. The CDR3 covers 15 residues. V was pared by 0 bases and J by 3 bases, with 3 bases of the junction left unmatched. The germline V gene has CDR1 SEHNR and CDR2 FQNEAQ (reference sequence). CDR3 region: CASSLATGVDTEAFF. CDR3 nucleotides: TGTGCCAGCAGCTTAGCGACAGGGGTGGACACTGAAGCTTTCTTT.

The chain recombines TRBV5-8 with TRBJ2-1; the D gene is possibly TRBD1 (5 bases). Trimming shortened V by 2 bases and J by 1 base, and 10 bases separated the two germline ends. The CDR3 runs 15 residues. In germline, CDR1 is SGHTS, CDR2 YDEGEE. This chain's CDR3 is CASSLYRGSYNEQFF. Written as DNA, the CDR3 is TGTGCCAGCAGCTTATATAGGGGTTCCTACAATGAGCAGTTCTTC.

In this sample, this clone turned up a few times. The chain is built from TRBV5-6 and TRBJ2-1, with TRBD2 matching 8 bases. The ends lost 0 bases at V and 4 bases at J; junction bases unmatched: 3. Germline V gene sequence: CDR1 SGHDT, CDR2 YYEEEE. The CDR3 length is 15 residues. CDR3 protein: CASSLGLATYNEQFF. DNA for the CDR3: TGTGCCAGCAGCTTGGGACTAGCGACTTACAATGAGCAGTTCTTC. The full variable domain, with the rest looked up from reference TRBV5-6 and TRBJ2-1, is DAGVTQSPTHLIKTRGQQVTLRCSPKSGHDTVSWYQQALGQGPQFIFQYYEEEERQRGNFPDRFSGHQFPNYSSELNVNALLLGDSALYLCASSLGLATYNEQFFGPGTRLTVL.

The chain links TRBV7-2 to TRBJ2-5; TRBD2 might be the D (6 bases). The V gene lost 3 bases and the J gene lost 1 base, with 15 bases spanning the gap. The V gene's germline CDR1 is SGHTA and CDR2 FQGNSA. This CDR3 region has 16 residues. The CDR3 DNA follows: TGTGCCAGCAGCTTCTCGACGGGAGTGGGCCAAGAGACCCAGTACTTC. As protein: CASSFSTGVGQETQYF.

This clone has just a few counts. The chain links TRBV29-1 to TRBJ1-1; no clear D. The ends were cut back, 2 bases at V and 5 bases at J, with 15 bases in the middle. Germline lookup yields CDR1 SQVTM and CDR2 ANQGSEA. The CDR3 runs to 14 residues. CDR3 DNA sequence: TGCAGCGTTGAACGAGGTCGGTTGGTGACTGAAGCTTTCTTT. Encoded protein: CSVERGRLVTEAFF.

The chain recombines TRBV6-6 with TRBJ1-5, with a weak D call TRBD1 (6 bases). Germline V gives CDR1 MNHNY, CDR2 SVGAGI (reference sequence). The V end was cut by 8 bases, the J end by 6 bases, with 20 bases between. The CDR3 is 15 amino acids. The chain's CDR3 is CASVRGAQGPQPQHF. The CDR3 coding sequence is TGTGCCAGCGTTCGGGGGGCCCAGGGGCCTCAGCCCCAGCATTTT.

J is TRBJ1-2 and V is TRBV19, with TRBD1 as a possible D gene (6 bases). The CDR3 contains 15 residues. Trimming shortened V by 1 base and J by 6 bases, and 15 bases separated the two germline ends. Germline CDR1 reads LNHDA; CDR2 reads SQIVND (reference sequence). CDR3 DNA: TGTGCCAGTAGTATAGTCCCGGGGGCGCTTGATGGCTACACCTTC. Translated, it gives CASSIVPGALDGYTF.

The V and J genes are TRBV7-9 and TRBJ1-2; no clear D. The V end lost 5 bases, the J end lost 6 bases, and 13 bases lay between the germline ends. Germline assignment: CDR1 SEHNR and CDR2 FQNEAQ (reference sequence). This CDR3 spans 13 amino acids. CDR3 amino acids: CASSPRRGNGYTF. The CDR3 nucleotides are TGTGCCAGCAGCCCCAGGCGGGGAAATGGCTACACCTTC.

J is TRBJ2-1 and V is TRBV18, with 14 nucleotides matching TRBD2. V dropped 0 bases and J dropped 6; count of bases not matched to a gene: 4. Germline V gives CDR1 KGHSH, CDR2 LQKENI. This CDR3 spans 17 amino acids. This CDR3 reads CASSPPTGTSGSNEQFF. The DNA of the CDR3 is TGTGCCAGCTCACCACCGACCGGGACTAGCGGGAGCAATGAGCAGTTCTTC. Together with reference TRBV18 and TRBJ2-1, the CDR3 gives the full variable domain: NAGVMQNPRHLVRRRGQEARLRCSPMKGHSHVYWYRQLPEEGLKFMVYLQKENIIDESGMPKERFSAEFPKEGPSILRIQQVVRGDSAAYFCASSPPTGTSGSNEQFFGPGTRLTVL.

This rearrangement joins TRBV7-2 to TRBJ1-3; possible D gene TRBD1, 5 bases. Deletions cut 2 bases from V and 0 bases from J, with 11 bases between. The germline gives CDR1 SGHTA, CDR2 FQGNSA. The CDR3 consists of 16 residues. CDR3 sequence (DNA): TGTGCCAGCAGCTTATTGTGGGGGAACTCTGGAAACACCATATATTTT. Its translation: CASSLLWGNSGNTIYF.

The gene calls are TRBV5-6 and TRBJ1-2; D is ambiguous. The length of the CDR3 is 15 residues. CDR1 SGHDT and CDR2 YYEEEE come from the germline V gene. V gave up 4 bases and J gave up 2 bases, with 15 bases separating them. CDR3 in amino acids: CASSLRRQANYGYTF. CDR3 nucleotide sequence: TGTGCCAGCAGCCTGAGGAGGCAGGCGAACTATGGCTACACCTTC.

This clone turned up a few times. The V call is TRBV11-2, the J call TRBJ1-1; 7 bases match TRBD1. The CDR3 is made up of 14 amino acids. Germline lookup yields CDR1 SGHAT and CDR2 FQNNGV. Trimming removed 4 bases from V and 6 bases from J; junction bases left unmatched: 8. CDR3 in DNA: TGTGCCAGCAGCTCCCCCCGGACAGGCTCTGAAGCTTTCTTT. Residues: CASSSPRTGSEAFF.

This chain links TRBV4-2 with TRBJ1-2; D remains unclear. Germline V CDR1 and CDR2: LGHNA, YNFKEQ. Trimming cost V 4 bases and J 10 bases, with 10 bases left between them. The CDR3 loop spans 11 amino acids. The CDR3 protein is CASSLQSLYTF. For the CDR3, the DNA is TGTGCCAGCAGCCTGCAATCCCTCTACACCTTC.

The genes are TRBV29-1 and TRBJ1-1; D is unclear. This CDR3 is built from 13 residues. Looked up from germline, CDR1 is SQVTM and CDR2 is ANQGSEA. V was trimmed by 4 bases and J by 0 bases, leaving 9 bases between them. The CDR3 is CSVGAKMNTEAFF. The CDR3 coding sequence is TGCAGCGTTGGGGCGAAGATGAACACTGAAGCTTTCTTT.

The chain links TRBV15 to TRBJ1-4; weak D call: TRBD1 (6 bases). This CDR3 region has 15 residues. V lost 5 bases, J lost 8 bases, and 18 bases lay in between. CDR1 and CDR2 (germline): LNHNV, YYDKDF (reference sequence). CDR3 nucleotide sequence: TGTGCCACCAGCGAGCCCGGGGGGGCGGGGGAAAAACTGTTTTTT. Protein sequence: CATSEPGGAGEKLFF.

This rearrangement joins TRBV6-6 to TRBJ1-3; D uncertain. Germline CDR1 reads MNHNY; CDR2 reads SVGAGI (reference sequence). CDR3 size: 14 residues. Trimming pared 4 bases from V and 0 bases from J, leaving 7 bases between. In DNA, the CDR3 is TGTGCCAGCAGTTCCGGACTCTCTGGAAACACCATATATTTT. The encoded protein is CASSSGLSGNTIYF.

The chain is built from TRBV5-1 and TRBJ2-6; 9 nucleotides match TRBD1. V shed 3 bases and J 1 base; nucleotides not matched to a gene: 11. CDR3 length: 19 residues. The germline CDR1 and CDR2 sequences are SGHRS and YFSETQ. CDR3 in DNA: TGCGCCAGCAGCTACCGACAGGGGGGAAGGGCTTCTGGGGCCAACGTCCTGACTTTC. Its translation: CASSYRQGGRASGANVLTF. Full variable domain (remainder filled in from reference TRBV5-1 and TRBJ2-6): KAGVTQTPRYLIKTRGQQVTLSCSPISGHRSVSWYQQTPGQGLQFLFEYFSETQRNKGNFPGRFSGRQFSNSRSEMNVSTLELGDSALYLCASSYRQGGRASGANVLTFGAGSRLTVL.

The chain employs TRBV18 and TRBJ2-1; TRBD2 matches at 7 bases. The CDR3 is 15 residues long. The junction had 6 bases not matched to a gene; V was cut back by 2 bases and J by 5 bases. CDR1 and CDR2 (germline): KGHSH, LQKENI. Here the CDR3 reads CASSPMGRVDNEQFF. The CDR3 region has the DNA TGTGCCAGCTCACCAATGGGGAGGGTTGACAATGAGCAGTTCTTC.

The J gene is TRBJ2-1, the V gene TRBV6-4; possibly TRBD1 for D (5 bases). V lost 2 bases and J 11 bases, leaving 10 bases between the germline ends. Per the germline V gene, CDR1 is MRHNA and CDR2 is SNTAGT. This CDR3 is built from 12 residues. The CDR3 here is CASSDAQAKQFF. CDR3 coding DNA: TGTGCCAGCAGTGACGCACAGGCTAAGCAGTTCTTC.

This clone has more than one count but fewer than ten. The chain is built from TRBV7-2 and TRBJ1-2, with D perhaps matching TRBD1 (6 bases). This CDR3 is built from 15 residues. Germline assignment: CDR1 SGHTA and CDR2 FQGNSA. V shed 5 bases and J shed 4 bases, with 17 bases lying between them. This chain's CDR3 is CASSRQGGVSYGYTF. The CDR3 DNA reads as TGTGCCAGCAGCCGCCAAGGGGGGGTCAGCTATGGCTACACCTTC.

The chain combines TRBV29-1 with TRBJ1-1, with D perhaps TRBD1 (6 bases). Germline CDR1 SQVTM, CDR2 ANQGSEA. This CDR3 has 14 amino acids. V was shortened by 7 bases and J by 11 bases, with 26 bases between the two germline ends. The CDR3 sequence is CSGVLGGLTPPAFF. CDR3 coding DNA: TGCAGCGGGGTGCTTGGGGGGCTTACTCCCCCGGCTTTCTTT.

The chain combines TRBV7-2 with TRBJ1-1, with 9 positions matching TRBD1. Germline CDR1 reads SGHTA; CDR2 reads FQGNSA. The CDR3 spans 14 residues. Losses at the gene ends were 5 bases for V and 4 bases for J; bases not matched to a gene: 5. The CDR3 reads CASSKGQGLTEAFF. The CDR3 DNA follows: TGTGCCAGCAGCAAGGGACAGGGTCTCACTGAAGCTTTCTTT.

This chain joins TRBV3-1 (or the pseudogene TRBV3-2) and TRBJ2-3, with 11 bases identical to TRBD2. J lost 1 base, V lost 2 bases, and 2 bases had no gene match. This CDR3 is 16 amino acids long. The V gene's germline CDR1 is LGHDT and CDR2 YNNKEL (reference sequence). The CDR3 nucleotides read TGTGCCAGCAGCCAAATACTAGCGGGAGGCACAGATACGCAGTATTTT. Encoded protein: CASSQILAGGTDTQYF.

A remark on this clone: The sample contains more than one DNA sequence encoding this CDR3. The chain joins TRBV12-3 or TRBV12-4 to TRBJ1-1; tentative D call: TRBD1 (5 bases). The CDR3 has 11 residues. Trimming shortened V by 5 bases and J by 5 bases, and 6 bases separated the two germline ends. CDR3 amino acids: CASSRGTEAFF. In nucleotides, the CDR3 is TGTGCCAGCAGTAGGGGTACTGAAGCTTTCTTT.

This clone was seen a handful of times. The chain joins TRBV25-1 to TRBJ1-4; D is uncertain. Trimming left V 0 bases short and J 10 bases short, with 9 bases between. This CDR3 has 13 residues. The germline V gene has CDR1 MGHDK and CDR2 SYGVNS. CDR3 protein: CASSEYYEGKLFF. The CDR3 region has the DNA TGTGCCAGCAGTGAATATTACGAGGGAAAACTGTTTTTT.

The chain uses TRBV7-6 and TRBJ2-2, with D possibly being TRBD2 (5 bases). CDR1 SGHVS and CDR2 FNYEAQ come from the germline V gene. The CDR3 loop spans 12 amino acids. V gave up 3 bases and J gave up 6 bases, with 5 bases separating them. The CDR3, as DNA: TGTGCCAGCAGCTTGAGGGCCGGGGAGCTGTTTTTT. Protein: CASSLRAGELFF.

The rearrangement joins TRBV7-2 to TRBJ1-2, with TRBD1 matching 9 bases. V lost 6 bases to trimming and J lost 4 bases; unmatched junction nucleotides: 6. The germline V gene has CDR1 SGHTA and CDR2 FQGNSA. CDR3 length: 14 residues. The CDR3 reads CASRGQGPGYGYTF. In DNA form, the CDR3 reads TGTGCCAGCAGGGGACAGGGCCCAGGCTATGGCTACACCTTC. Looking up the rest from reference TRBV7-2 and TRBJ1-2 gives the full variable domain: GAGVSQSPSNKVTEKGKDVELRCDPISGHTALYWYRQSLGQGLEFLIYFQGNSAPDKSGLPSDRFSAERTGGSVSTLTIQRTQQEDSAVYLCASRGQGPGYGYTFGSGTRLTVV.